Described below is a single TCR beta chain sequence and its context. Its antigen target is currently unknown. Base qualities were left out, and no much larger clone turns up one base away. The CDR3 regions of human TCRbeta chains were analyzed by immunosequencing. The paper's data handling went like this. TCRs in the repertoires were compared against a reference library of SARS-CoV-2-specific TCRs that had been generated with the MIRA antigen-specificity platform. Breadth was defined as the fraction of unique TCRs that were SARS-CoV-2-associated. Depth was defined as the fraction of total T cells that were SARS-CoV-2-associated. Using the MIRA data, each spike-specific TCR was mapped to the spike region that the TCR reacts to and placed in a CD4 or CD8 class. Log10-transformed breadth and depth values were compared by one-way ANOVA with Sidak's multiple comparisons tests. The immuneACCESS repertoire file appears here via TCRdb, limited to in-frame rearrangements. These files lack a portion of the clones; in checked studies, under half of the deficit traces to unresolved V genes, and the cause of the others is not known. The D gene and trimming were derived from the DNA, and the V and J assignments and clone size from that table. In this sample the table shows about 140,000 clones, roughly 90% of which occur a single time. Clones ranked in the top ten supply 2.5% to 3% of the sample.

The sample's time point, from its label and the paper: baseline before first vaccination. The vaccinee samples were drawn from two UK trials, COV001 and COV002, one of which was a single-blind randomized controlled phase 2/3 trial testing AZD1222 (ChAdOx1 nCoV-19) in healthy adults. For TCRbeta chain sequencing, PBMC samples were collected from trial participants at day 0 and at day 28 after the second dose. From the cysteine up to the phenylalanine, the CDR3 has a length of 14 residues. The sequence is cut down to CDR3 DNA, 42 bases in frame from base 1. Relative to germline, V is 1 base shorter and J is 4 bases shorter, with 10 bases between their ends. The germline V gene (reference sequence) supplies CDR1 SEHNR and CDR2 FQNEAQ. These data belong to a study of T cell responses to AZD1222 COVID-19 vaccine (dated by TCRdb to the early 2020s). Describing the broader study: AZD1222 recipients with second doses at about 4 weeks or about 12 weeks were pooled, because spike-specific TCR depth and breadth did not differ between schedules. A total of under 250 trial participants underwent TCR sequencing, of whom about 200 had received two doses of AZD1222 and about 25 had received two doses of the MenACWY control vaccine. Enrollment into the trials was organized by age into subgroups of 18-55, 56-69 and 70-plus years, and those subgroups contained about 160, 30 and 59 TCR-sequenced participants, respectively.

Overall results and qualifications from the work: Conclusions about previously exposed vaccinees are limited because only a handful of AZD1222 recipients were SARS-CoV-2 seropositive at baseline. Spike-specific TCR breadth and depth rose significantly after two AZD1222 doses compared with day 0 and with MenACWY recipients. The whole spike protein was spanned by vaccine-associated CD4 TCRs, and dominant responses were seen in regions 160-218 and 743-854. Participants were mostly white British, with more females than males. The authors suggested clonal diversity may have been underestimated. In the small 56-69-year group, the increase in depth fell short of significance, most likely because of low power. Reportedly, almost half of the unique spike-specific TCRs recognized epitopes lying outside the regions that are mutated in the B.1.351 and B.1.1.7 variants. No day 14 peak-response samples were available, so repertoires were characterized only after the peak T cell response.

Sequenced here: peripheral blood, sampled on day 0 of AZD1222 vaccination. The V and J segments used are TRBV7-9 and TRBJ1-1; the D gene assignment is ambiguous. The sequence was obtained from an adult in good health. In nucleotide form, the sequence is TGTGCCAGCAGCTTAGTGAGTGGGTCCACTGAAGCTTTCTTT. This sequence encodes CASSLVSGSTEAFF.